The rows below give T cell receptor beta chains drawn from one sample of a study of T cell repertoires in cytomegalovirus infection. No antigens are known for them. MiXCR, applied by TCRdb to the reads, yields one record per CDR3 protein. Of 360,000 or so distinct CDR3 sequences in the sample, about 34% are singletons; the top ten hold roughly 14%. The sequenced sample was cultured PBMCs, obtained from culture after CMV antigen stimulation. The receptors derive from a human donor in good health (CMV status not recorded). Some clones in this sample may be carry-over from other donors' samples. Each CDR3 is given with its conserved first and last residue. Each record gives: CDR3 protein, V gene, J gene.

CDR3 protein: CASSWTGQNSYEQYF; V gene: TRBV12-3/TRBV12-4; J gene: TRBJ2-7
CDR3 protein: CAISDYTGNGAFF; V gene: TRBV10-3; J gene: TRBJ1-1
CDR3 protein: CSAHDSGTDTQYF; V gene: TRBV20-1; J gene: TRBJ2-3
CDR3 protein: CASSSDLGSSYNEQFF; V gene: TRBV6-1; J gene: TRBJ2-1
CDR3 protein: CASSVRSSETQYF; V gene: TRBV7-9; J gene: TRBJ2-5
CDR3 protein: CASSLVGGARVDTEAFF; V gene: TRBV7-8; J gene: TRBJ1-1
CDR3 protein: CASSLVSSGSYNEQFF; V gene: TRBV10-1; J gene: TRBJ2-1
CDR3 protein: CASSLAPNEYGYTF; V gene: TRBV5-5; J gene: TRBJ1-2
CDR3 protein: CASSRWDSDNEQFF; V gene: TRBV14; J gene: TRBJ2-1
CDR3 protein: CASSNGLAGGFVYEQYF; V gene: TRBV5-1; J gene: TRBJ2-7